The entry below describes one TCR beta chain. PCR involved 60 Vbeta and 13 Jbeta primers. This table comes from immunoSEQ multiplex PCR, and its TCRdb copy is limited to in-frame clones, with some not included. The repertoire table contains around 51,000 clones. The entry originates in a study of cytomegalovirus exposure and HLA in healthy donors. The ends were cut back, 4 bases at V and 3 bases at J, with 11 bases in the middle. This CDR3 has 14 residues. The germline V gene has CDR1 MGHDK and CDR2 SYGVNS. The origin of this receptor is a woman aged 40 to 49 in good health and CMV-seronegative. The rearrangement joins TRBV25-1 to TRBJ2-3, with a possible D match to TRBD2 (6 bases). Specimen: PBMCs. The CDR3 reads CASSGTRETDTQYF. The CDR3 bases are TGTGCCAGCAGTGGAACCCGGGAGACAGATACGCAGTATTTT. Filled out from reference TRBV25-1 and TRBJ2-3, the complete variable domain reads EADIYQTPRYLVIGTGKKITLECSQTMGHDKMYWYQQDPGMELHLIHYSYGVNSTEKGDLSSESTVSRIRTEHFPLTLESARPSHTSQYLCASSGTRETDTQYFGPGTRLTVL.